These T cell receptor beta chains were read from a single sample in a study of blood T cells in healthy people across ages. One entry per CDR3 protein, called by TCRdb with MiXCR from the 5' RACE reads. The sample yields roughly 1.6 million distinct CDR3 sequences, 34% seen once. Input material: blood. Source of these receptors: a woman aged 25 to 39 in good health. CDR3s include the opening cysteine and the closing phenylalanine or tryptophan. The D gene is left open where the match is weak. Some rows mark clone size as missing; the rest say once, few, many or name a class of expanded clone.

15	TRBV5-1	many	TRBD2	TRBJ2-5	TGCGCCAGCAGCTTGGGTAGCGGGGCGCAAGAGACCCAGTACTTC	CASSLGSGAQETQYF
12	TRBV12-3/TRBV12-4	many	-	TRBJ2-5	TGTGCCAGCAGTCCCGGAACGGGGACCCAGTACTTC	CASSPGTGTQYF
12	TRBV2	-	-	TRBJ2-5	TGTGCCAGCAGCATTTACCAAGAGACCCAGTACTTC	CASSIYQETQYF
16	TRBV7-2	-	-	TRBJ2-3	TGTGCCAGCAGCTTACATGCGGGGGCTAGCACAGATACGCAGTATTTT	CASSLHAGASTDTQYF
18	TRBV4-1	-	TRBD2	TRBJ2-2	TGCGCCAGCAGCCAAGTTGGTCTGGGGGGGAAGAACACCGGGGAGCTGTTTTTT	CASSQVGLGGKNTGELFF
16	TRBV7-3	few	TRBD2	TRBJ2-3	TGTGCCAGCAGCCTAGGACTAGCGGGGGGTCTAGATACGCAGTATTTT	CASSLGLAGGLDTQYF
13	TRBV20-1	-	TRBD1	TRBJ1-2	TGCAGTGCCGAAAGGGGGCGCGGACATGGCTACACCTTC	CSAERGRGHGYTF
14	TRBV7-2	few	-	TRBJ2-3	TGTGCCAGCAGCTTTACCGGGATGACAGATACGCAGTATTTT	CASSFTGMTDTQYF
14	TRBV24-1	-	-	TRBJ2-5	TGTGCCACCAGTGATTTGTCCAGCGGAGAGACCCAGTACTTC	CATSDLSSGETQYF
16	TRBV10-3	-	TRBD1	TRBJ1-2	TGTGCCATCAGTGAGTCTACCCGGGACAGGAGATATGGCTACACCTTC	CAISESTRDRRYGYTF
15	TRBV3-1	-	-	TRBJ2-3	TGTGCCAGCAGCCAAGGCCCCGCTCGGGCAGGTACGCAGTATTTT	CASSQGPARAGTQYF
12	TRBV27	-	-	TRBJ1-5	TGTGCCAGCAGTGACCCCGGCGGGGCCCAGCATTTT	CASSDPGGAQHF
15	TRBV2	-	-	TRBJ2-2	TGTGCCAGCAAGGCTGGTTCCACGAACACCGGGGAGCTGTTTTTT	CASKAGSTNTGELFF
14	TRBV6-5	few	-	TRBJ1-1	TGTGCCAGCAGGCCAGGGACGAGGAACACTGAAGCTTTCTTT	CASRPGTRNTEAFF
18	TRBV7-3	-	TRBD2	TRBJ2-1	TGTGCCAGCAGCTTAACATCCGTCCGACTAGCGGCTTCCAATGAGCAGTTCTTC	CASSLTSVRLAASNEQFF
19	TRBV24-1	-	-	TRBJ1-5	TGTGCCACCAGTGGCTTCCGGGACGAAGGAGAGGGGGGCAATCAGCCCCAGCATTTT	CATSGFRDEGEGGNQPQHF
15	TRBV3-1	few	TRBD1	TRBJ2-1	TGTGCCAGCAGCCACCGACAGGGCTCCTACAATGAGCAGTTCTTC	CASSHRQGSYNEQFF
18	TRBV7-9	-	-	TRBJ2-5	TGTGCCAGCAGCTCACGAAGTGGCGGCCAGATCAATCCAGAGACCCAGTACTTC	CASSSRSGGQINPETQYF
15	TRBV9	few	-	TRBJ1-5	TGTGCCAGCAGCGTCGGCCACCTGGCGGGTCAGCCCCAGCATTTT	CASSVGHLAGQPQHF
15	TRBV5-6	few	-	TRBJ1-1	TGTGCCAGCAGCTTGGGGGGGGCTAGGAACACTGAAGCTTTCTTT	CASSLGGARNTEAFF
15	TRBV27	few	-	TRBJ1-2	TGTGCCAGCAGGGCTCTGGGGGCCCTTACCTATGGCTACACCTTC	CASRALGALTYGYTF
14	TRBV20-1	many	-	TRBJ1-6	TGCAGTGCTAGTCGGGGGGCCCTTAATTCACCCCTCCACTTT	CSASRGALNSPLHF
15	TRBV6-2/TRBV6-3	few	TRBD2	TRBJ2-7	TGTGCCAGCAGTCACGGACTAGCGGGGGCTTACGAGCAGTACTTC	CASSHGLAGAYEQYF
17	TRBV5-1	few	-	TRBJ2-7	TGCGCCAGCAGCTTTGCCTCCGGGACCACGAGCTCCTACGAGCAGTACTTC	CASSFASGTTSSYEQYF